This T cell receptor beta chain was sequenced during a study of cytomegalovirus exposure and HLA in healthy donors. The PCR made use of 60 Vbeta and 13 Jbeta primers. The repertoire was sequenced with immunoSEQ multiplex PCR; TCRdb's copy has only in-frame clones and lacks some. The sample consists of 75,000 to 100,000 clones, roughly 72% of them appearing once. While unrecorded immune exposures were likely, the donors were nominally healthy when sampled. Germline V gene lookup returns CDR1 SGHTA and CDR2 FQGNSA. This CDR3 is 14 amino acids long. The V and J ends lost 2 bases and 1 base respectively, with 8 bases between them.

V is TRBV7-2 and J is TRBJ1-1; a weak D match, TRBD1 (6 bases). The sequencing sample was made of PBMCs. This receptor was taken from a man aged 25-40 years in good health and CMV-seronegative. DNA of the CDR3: TGTGCCAGCAGCTTACCGGACAGGAACACTGAAGCTTTCTTT. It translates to CASSLPDRNTEAFF. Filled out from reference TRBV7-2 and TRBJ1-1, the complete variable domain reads GAGVSQSPSNKVTEKGKDVELRCDPISGHTALYWYRQSLGQGLEFLIYFQGNSAPDKSGLPSDRFSAERTGGSVSTLTIQRTQQEDSAVYLCASSLPDRNTEAFFGQGTRLTVV.